This TCR beta chain stems from a study of T cell responses to AZD1222 COVID-19 vaccine. Broader study findings: Samples come after the peak T cell response, not at day 14. Spike as a whole was targeted by vaccine-associated CD4 TCRs, dominant at 160-218 and 743-854. Close to half of spike-specific TCRs reportedly recognize unmutated variant regions.

Some clones are missing from TCRdb's copy, which holds only in-frame ones; the method was immunoSEQ multiplex PCR. The sample has 75,000 to 100,000 clones, about 86% seen once. V trimming: 5 bases; J trimming: 3 bases; junction bases outside the gene matches: 7. The CDR3 contains 15 residues. In germline, CDR1 is MNHEY, CDR2 SMNVEV (reference sequence). About this clone: Antigen specificity is unknown.

The sequencing used peripheral blood, collected on day 0 of AZD1222 vaccination. This clonotype was obtained from an adult in good health. The chain combines TRBV27 with TRBJ1-3; 7 bases line up with TRBD1. CDR3 sequence: CASSLQGMGGNTIYF. The CDR3 nucleotides read TGTGCCAGCAGTCTACAGGGGATGGGTGGAAACACCATATATTTT.